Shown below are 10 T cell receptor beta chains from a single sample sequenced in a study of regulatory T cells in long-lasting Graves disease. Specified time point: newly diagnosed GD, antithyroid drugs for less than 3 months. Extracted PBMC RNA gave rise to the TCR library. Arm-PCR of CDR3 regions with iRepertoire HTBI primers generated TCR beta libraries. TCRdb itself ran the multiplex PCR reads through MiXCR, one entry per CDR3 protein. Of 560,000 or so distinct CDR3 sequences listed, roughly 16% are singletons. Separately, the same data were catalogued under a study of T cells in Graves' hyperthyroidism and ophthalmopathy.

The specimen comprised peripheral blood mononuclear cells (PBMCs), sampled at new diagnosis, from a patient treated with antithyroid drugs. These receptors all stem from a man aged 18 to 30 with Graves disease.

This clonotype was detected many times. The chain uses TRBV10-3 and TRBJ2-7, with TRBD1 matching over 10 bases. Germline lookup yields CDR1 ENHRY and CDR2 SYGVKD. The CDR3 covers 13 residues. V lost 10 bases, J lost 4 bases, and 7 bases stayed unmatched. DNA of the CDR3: TGTGCCAACCGCGGACAGGGGGTATACGAGCAGTACTTC. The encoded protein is CANRGQGVYEQYF.

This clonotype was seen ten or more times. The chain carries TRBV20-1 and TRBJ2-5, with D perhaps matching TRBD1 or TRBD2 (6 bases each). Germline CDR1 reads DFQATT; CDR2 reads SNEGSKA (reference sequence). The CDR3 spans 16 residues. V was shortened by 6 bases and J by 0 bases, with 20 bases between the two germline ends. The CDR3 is CSAEGDASGYQETQYF. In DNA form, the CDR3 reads TGCAGTGCGGAGGGGGATGCGAGCGGGTACCAAGAGACCCAGTACTTC.

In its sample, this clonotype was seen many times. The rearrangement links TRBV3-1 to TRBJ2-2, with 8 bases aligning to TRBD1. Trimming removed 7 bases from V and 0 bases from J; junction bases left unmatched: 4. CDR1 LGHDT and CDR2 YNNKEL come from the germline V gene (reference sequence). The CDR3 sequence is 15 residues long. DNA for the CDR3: TGTGCCAGCACAGGGGGCCCCACGAACACCGGGGAGCTGTTTTTT. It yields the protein CASTGGPTNTGELFF.

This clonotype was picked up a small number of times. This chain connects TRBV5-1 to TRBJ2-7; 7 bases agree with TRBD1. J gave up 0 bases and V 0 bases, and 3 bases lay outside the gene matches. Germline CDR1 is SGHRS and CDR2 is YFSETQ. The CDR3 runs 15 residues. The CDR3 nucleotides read TGCGCCAGCAGCTTGGAAGGGGACAGCTCCTACGAGCAGTACTTC. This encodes CASSLEGDSSYEQYF.

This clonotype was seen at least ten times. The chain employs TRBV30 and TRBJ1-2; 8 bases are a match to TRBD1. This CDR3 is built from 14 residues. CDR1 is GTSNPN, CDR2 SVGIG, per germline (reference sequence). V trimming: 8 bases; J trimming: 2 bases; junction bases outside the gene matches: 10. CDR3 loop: CAREAGTGNYGYTF. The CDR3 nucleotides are TGTGCCCGAGAAGCGGGGACAGGCAACTATGGCTACACCTTC.

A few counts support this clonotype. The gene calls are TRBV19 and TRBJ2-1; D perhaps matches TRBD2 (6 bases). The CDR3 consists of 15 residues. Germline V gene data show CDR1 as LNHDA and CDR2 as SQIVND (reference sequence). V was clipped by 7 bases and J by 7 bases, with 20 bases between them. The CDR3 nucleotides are TGTGCCAGTACCTCAACCTCCGGGGGTCGGAATGAGCAGTTCTTC. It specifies CASTSTSGGRNEQFF.

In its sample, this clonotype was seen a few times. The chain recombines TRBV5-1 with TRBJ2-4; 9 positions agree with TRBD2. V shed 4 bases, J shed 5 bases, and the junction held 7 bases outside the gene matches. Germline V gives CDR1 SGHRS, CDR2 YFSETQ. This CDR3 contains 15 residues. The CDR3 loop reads CASSGTRGGENIQYF. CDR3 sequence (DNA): TGCGCCAGCAGCGGCACGCGGGGGGGAGAAAACATTCAGTACTTC.

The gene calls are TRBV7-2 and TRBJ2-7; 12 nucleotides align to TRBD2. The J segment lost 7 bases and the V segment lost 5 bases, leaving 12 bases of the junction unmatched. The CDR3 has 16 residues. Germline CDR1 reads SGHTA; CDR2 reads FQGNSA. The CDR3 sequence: CASSQEGLAGGGEQYF. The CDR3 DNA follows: TGTGCCAGCAGCCAGGAGGGCCTAGCGGGAGGGGGAGAGCAGTACTTC.

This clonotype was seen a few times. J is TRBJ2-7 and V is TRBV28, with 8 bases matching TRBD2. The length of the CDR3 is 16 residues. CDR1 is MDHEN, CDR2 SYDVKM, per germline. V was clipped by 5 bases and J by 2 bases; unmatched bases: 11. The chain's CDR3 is CASSKPREGIAYEQYF. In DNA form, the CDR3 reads TGTGCCAGCAGTAAACCTCGGGAGGGGATTGCCTACGAGCAGTACTTC.

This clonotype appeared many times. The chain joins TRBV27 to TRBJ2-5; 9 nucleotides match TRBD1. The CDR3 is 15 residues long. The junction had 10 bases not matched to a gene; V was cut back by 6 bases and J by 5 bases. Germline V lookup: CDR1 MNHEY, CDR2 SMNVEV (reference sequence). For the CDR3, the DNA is TGTGCCAGCAGAGGTACAGGGGGCGTAAAGGAGACCCAGTACTTC. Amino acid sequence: CASRGTGGVKETQYF.